This TCR beta chain stems from a study of cytomegalovirus exposure and HLA in healthy donors. Study findings and constraints: The authors later found HLA-associated TCR beta chains more clonally expanded than equally common others. The authors listed approximately 150 TCR beta chains as cytomegalovirus-associated. A later analysis linked a missense variant in DCLRE1C to the trimming of TCR beta V and J genes.

As regards this clone: The antigen remains undetermined.

In the PCR, 60 Vbeta and 13 Jbeta primers were used. Original processing notes: Some 10 million of some 80 million unique TCR beta chains were shared, per a later count. Sequenced by immunoSEQ multiplex PCR; TCRdb stores in-frame clones only, minus some. Clone size and V and J calls were adopted from that table, with D and trimming inferred from the DNA. The table lists 150,000 to 200,000 clones, 70% to 80% of them singletons. Sequencing was performed on PBMCs. The TCR comes from a middle-aged woman in good health and CMV-seronegative.

Here the CDR3 reads CASSLNPLRGEQFF. The CDR3, as DNA: TGTGCCAGCAGTTTAAACCCCCTACGAGGGGAGCAGTTCTTC. The rearrangement uses TRBV28 and TRBJ2-1; D is perhaps TRBD2 (5 bases). This CDR3 region has 14 residues. V shed 2 bases and J shed 10 bases, with 15 bases lying between them. CDR1 is MDHEN and CDR2 is SYDVKM in the germline V gene.